This note documents a single TCR beta chain sequence. No cognate antigen has been identified for it. No much larger clone exists at a distance of one base, and base qualities are not known. The receptor library was made with PCR. At the Johns Hopkins FTIC core, DNA from the cultured CD4+ T cells underwent TCR sequencing with the Oncomine TCR Beta short-read assay. The QIAamp micro DNA kit was used to extract genomic DNA from the cultured CD4+ T cells. Oncomine TCR Beta libraries made from cultured CD4+ T cells were pooled using unique dual indexes and sequenced on an Illumina iSeq 100. As for the authors' bioinformatics: Non-productive sequences were filtered out, and CDR3s that did not start with C, did not end with F or W, or were shorter than 7 amino acids were discarded. The MANAFEST web application identified antigen-specific clonotypes by comparing peptide-stimulated wells against reference wells and other culture wells. Positive clones required FDR below 0.05, an odds ratio above 5, and productive frequency above 0.1% in at least two of three replicate wells. A clonotype counted as cross-reactive if it showed significant expansion both in the SARS-CoV-2 spike wells and in at least one common cold coronavirus spike condition. Using R version 3.6.1, CDR3 homology was evaluated through Levenshtein distances (stringdist) along with unrooted phylogenetic trees (ape). TCRdb ran its own pipeline on the public reads, namely fastp trimming at Q25 and MiXCR clone calling, and kept in-frame beta chains. Each entry merges the rows of one CDR3 protein and shows their most common DNA and genes. The V and J calls were determined by TCRdb, not by the authors. Recorded for this sample are approximately 13,000 distinct CDR3 sequences; about 65% of them occurred a single time. The ten largest clones take up 11% to 15% of the sample.

Per the publication, the treatment or condition label means: approximately nine-day PBMC culture with coronavirus spike peptide pools or control peptides (ViraFEST assay). The study used the ViraFEST assay, which expanded antigen-specific T cells with peptide pools and then identified expanded clonotypes by TCR sequencing. The convalescent patients' positive SARS-CoV-2 PCR tests were from March to December 2020, which was before the Alpha, Beta and Delta variants emerged in the United States. Over 1.5 million PBMCs per well were cultured in IMDM with roughly 4.8% human AB serum and 8.5 to 10 IU/ml IL-2, plus 10 ug/ml peptide pools. Half of the culture medium was replaced with fresh IL-2-containing medium on days 3 and 7. Once the cells had been in culture for roughly 11 days, the EasySep CD4+ T cell isolation kit was used to isolate CD4+ T cells by negative selection. PBMCs were separated from whole blood using Ficoll-Paque Plus gradient centrifugation and then either used fresh or cryopreserved at -140C. Triplicate wells were generally used for each culture condition.

The sample comes from a study of vaccination and CD4 T cells after COVID-19 (dated by TCRdb to between 2021 and 2023). As for the study more broadly: Convalescent patients had a positive SARS-CoV-2 result on nasal swab PCR, and of these patients, several had mild disease and one had severe disease. The convalescent cohort included six males and four females, with two Hispanic individuals, seven Caucasians, two Asians and one multiracial person. The spike-specific CD4+ TCR repertoire was compared before and after mRNA vaccination in around ten COVID-19 convalescent patients and a handful of infection-naive healthy vaccine recipients. Control cultures received a CEFX viral epitope pool as the positive control, an HIV-1 Nef peptide pool as the negative control, or no peptide. Culture stimuli were overlapping spike peptide pools from SARS-CoV-2 and from the common cold coronaviruses HCoV-NL63, HCoV-OC43 and HCoV-229E. Each participant got two doses of either the Pfizer-BioNTech BNT162b2 vaccine (n=8) or the Moderna mRNA-1273 vaccine (n=2). Post-COVID blood samples from convalescent patients were collected a median of about 110 days after diagnosis, with a range of 35 to 161 days. Post-vaccine blood samples were collected a median of approximately 72 days after the second vaccine dose, ranging from 14 to 241 days. What the work shows at the level of the full study, not this receptor alone: In convalescent patients, a median 86.3% of post-vaccine SARS-CoV-2-reactive clones were detected only after vaccination, and vaccine-specific priming was suggested by this finding. Only a relatively small number of convalescent patients were included in the study, and early timepoints following natural infection were not analyzed. Nearly all vaccine-specific clones in convalescent patients (304 of 307) were mono-reactive for SARS-CoV-2 spike rather than cross-reactive with common cold coronaviruses. The median count of SARS-CoV-2-reactive clonotypes went up from under 25 after infection to 38 after vaccination, although the change was not significant.

The sample was CD4+ T cells from blood, cultured in vitro. The sequence was obtained from a human donor who had recovered from COVID-19.

The nucleotide sequence is given as TGTGCCAGCTCACTCTTTAGGAGAGATCAGCCCCAGCATTTT. This gives the protein CASSLFRRDQPQHF. The rearranged segments are TRBV18 and TRBJ1-5, with no D gene named confidently. According to the germline V gene, CDR1 reads KGHSH and CDR2 reads LQKENI. Including the terminal cysteine and phenylalanine, the CDR3 comprises 14 residues. Just the 42-base CDR3 DNA is kept, in frame starting at base 1. Cut back by 4 bases and 5 bases, the V and J ends lie 12 bases apart.